The 8 T cell receptor beta chains below come from one sample, sequenced in a study of T cells in Graves' hyperthyroidism and ophthalmopathy. Researchers took RNA transcripts and amplified the TCR beta CDR3 regions from them. HTBI primers were employed in a first-round RT-PCR of the TCR CDR3. TCRdb passed the multiplex PCR reads through MiXCR, listing each CDR3 protein once. The sample includes 600,000 to 800,000 distinct CDR3 sequences, around 40% of them seen just once. Material: blood. The source is a woman in her thirties or forties with Graves' hyperthyroidism.

V gene TRBV29-1 combines with J gene TRBJ1-1; TRBD1 might be the D (5 bases). V lost 6 bases and J 11 bases, leaving 16 bases between the germline ends. From germline, CDR1 is SQVTM and CDR2 ANQGSEA. The CDR3 runs to 11 residues. The CDR3 sequence is CSVHRQLGAFF. The CDR3 region has the DNA TGCAGCGTCCATAGACAGCTGGGGGCTTTCTTT.

This clonotype was seen at least ten times. V usage is TRBV6-6 and J usage is TRBJ1-5; D remains ambiguous. V was trimmed by 7 bases and J by 0 bases, leaving 10 bases between them. The CDR3 extends over 14 amino acids. Germline V gene data show CDR1 as MNHNY and CDR2 as SVGAGI (reference sequence). CDR3 DNA sequence: TGTGCCAGCATCACCGGGAATAGCAATCAGCCCCAGCATTTT. As protein: CASITGNSNQPQHF.

Remarks on this clonotype: Its ends do not fully match the called genes, so a read error is possible. The chain employs TRBV6-1 and TRBJ2-5; the D is unclear. Looked up from germline, CDR1 is MNHNS and CDR2 is SASEGT. This CDR3 is 12 amino acids long. The CDR3 protein is CASSITRETQCF. DNA for the CDR3: TGTGCCAGCAGCATAACGAGAGAGACCCAGTGCTTC.

V and J are TRBV29-1 and TRBJ2-5, with D tentatively TRBD1 (5 bases). CDR3 length equals 15 residues. Per germline, CDR1 SQVTM and CDR2 ANQGSEA. The V end lost 0 bases, the J end lost 4 bases, and 15 bases lay between the germline ends. The CDR3, as DNA: TGCAGCGTTGAAGATCCGGTGGGGCGGAGAGAGACCCAGTACTTC. Its translation is CSVEDPVGRRETQYF.

The J gene is TRBJ2-3, the V gene TRBV10-3, with D maybe TRBD2 (6 bases). The CDR3 is made up of 15 amino acids. V was cut by 3 bases and J by 6 bases, with 16 bases left in between. Germline assignment: CDR1 ENHRY and CDR2 SYGVKD. The CDR3 region is CAISDARDSGDTQYF. The CDR3 DNA reads as TGTGCCATCAGTGATGCCCGGGACTCGGGGGATACGCAGTATTTT.

The V and J genes are TRBV6-5 and TRBJ1-2; tentative D call: TRBD1 (6 bases). V was cut by 0 bases and J by 2 bases, with 13 bases left in between. This CDR3 has 16 amino acids. Germline CDR1 MNHEY, CDR2 SVGAGI. The CDR3 loop reads CASSYSKVTGNYGYTF. The CDR3 region has the DNA TGTGCCAGCAGTTACTCAAAGGTCACAGGGAACTATGGCTACACCTTC.

Concerning this clonotype itself: Since a much larger clone is just one base distant, this may be a read error. The rearrangement links TRBV24-1 to TRBJ1-6, with 9 bases identical to TRBD1. V shed 3 bases and J 8 bases; nucleotides not matched to a gene: 7. Germline CDR1 KGHDR, CDR2 SFDVKD. This CDR3 comprises 16 residues. CDR3 nucleotide sequence: TGTGCCACCAGTGATACGAGGACAGGGGTGGATTCACCCCTCCACTTT. Its translation: CATSDTRTGVDSPLHF.

Ten or more counts support this clonotype. J is TRBJ2-2 and V is TRBV7-3, with D possibly TRBD1 on 5 matching bases. CDR3 size: 17 residues. CDR1 and CDR2 (germline): SGHTA, FQGTGA. The germline V and J ends were trimmed by 2 bases and 4 bases, with 17 bases remaining between them. The CDR3 region has the DNA TGTGCCAGCAGCTTACAAGCAGGGTTCATGTCCACCGGGGAGCTGTTTTTT. Translated: CASSLQAGFMSTGELFF.